This TCR beta chain was captured by sequencing in a study of T cells after yellow fever vaccination. Template switching by 5'RACE produced TCR cDNA, adding a universal primer site and UMIs. TCRdb ran MiXCR on the 5' RACE reads and lists one entry per CDR3 protein. The sample records about 69,000 distinct CDR3 sequences, 5% to 6.5% being singletons. CDR3 length: 12 residues. From germline, CDR1 is MNHEY and CDR2 SVGAGI. As concerns this clonotype: A single base separates this from a much larger clone, so it may be a read error.

This chain links TRBV6-5 with TRBJ2-5; the match to TRBD1 covers 7 bases. The sequence derives from a young man who received the YFV17D yellow fever vaccine. The sample in question was CD4+ T cells sorted from PBMCs, obtained less than 18 days after the first yellow fever vaccination. The CDR3 region has the DNA TGTGACAGCACAGGGGTCCGAGAGACCCAGTACTTC. This gives the protein CDSTGVRETQYF.